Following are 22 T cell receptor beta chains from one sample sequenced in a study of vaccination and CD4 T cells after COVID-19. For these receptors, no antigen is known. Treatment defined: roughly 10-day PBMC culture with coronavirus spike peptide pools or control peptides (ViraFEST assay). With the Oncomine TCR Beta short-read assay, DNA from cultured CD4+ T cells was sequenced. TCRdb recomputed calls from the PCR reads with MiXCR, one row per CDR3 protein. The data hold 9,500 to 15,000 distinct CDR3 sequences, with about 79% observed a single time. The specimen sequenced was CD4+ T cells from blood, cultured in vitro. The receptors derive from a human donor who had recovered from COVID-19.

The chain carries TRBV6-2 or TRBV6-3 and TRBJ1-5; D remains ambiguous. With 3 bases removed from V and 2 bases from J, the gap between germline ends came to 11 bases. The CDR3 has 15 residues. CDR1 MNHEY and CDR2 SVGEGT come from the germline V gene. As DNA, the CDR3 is TGTGCCAGCAGTTATTCGGGGTCTGGCAATCAGCCCCAGCATTTT. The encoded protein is CASSYSGSGNQPQHF.

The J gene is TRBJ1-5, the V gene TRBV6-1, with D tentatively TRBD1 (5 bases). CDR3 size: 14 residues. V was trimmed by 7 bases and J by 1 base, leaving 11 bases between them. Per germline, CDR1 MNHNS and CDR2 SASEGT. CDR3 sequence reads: CASTAGRSNQPQHF. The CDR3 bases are TGTGCCAGCACGGCGGGGCGCAGCAATCAGCCCCAGCATTTT.

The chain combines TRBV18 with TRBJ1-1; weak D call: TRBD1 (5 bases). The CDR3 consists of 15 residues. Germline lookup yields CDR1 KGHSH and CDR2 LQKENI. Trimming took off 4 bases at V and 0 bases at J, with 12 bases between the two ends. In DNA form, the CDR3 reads TGTGCCAGCTCACTACGACAGATAGTGAACACTGAAGCTTTCTTT. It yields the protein CASSLRQIVNTEAFF.

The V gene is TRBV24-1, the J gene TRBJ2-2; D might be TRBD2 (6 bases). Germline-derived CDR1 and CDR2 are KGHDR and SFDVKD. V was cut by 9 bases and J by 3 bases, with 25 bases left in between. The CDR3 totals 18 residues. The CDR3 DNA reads TGTGCCACCGGCCCCCGGGGGAAGACAATATCGGACACCGGGGAGCTGTTTTTT. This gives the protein CATGPRGKTISDTGELFF.

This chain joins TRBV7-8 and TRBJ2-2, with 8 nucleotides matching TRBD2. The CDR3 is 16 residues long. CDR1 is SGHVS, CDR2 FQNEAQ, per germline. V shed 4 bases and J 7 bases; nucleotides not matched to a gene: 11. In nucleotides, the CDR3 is TGTGCCAGCAGCTCCGGAAGCGGGAGTAGTGGCGGGGAGCTGTTTTTT. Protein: CASSSGSGSSGGELFF.

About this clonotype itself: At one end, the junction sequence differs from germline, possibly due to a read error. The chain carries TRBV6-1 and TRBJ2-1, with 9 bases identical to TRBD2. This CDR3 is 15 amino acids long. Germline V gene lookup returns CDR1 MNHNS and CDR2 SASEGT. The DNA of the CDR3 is TGTGCCAGCAGTCAAGCGGGAGGTGGGATCAATGAGCAGTTCTTC. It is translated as CASSQAGGGINEQFF.

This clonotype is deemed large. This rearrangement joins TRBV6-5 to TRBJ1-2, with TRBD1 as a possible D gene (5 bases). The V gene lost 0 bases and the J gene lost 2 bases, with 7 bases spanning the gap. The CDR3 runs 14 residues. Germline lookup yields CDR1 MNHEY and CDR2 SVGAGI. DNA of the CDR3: TGTGCCAGCAGTTACTCGGGACGAAACTATGGCTACACCTTC. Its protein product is CASSYSGRNYGYTF.

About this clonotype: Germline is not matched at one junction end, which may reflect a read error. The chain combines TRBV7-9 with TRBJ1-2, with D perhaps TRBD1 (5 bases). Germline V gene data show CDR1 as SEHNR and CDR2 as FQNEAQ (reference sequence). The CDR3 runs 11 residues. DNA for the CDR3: TGTGCCAGCAGCTTATTGGGACCGACGTTCTTC. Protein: CASSLLGPTFF.

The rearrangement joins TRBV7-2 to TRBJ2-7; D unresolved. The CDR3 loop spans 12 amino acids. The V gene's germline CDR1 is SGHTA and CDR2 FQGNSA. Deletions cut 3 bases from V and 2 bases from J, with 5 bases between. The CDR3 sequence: CASSLATYEQYF. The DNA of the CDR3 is TGTGCCAGCAGCTTGGCGACCTACGAGCAGTACTTC. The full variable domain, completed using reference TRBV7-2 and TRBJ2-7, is GAGVSQSPSNKVTEKGKDVELRCDPISGHTALYWYRQSLGQGLEFLIYFQGNSAPDKSGLPSDRFSAERTGGSVSTLTIQRTQQEDSAVYLCASSLATYEQYFGPGTRLTVT.

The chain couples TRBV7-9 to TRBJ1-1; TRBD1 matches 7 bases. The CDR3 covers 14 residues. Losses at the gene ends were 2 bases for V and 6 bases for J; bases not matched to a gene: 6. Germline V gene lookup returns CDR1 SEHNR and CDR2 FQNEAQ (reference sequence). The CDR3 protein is CASSLTTGAAEAFF. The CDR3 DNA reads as TGTGCCAGCAGCTTAACTACAGGGGCCGCTGAAGCTTTCTTT.

The CDR3 sequence is CASSSNGGGEPYGYTF. In nucleotides, the CDR3 is TGTGCCAGCAGTTCTAATGGGGGGGGAGAACCATATGGCTACACCTTC. The chain joins TRBV28 to TRBJ1-2; D might be TRBD1 (5 bases). Trimming shortened V by 4 bases and J by 5 bases, and 20 bases separated the two germline ends. The germline CDR1 and CDR2 sequences are MDHEN and SYDVKM. CDR3 size: 16 residues.

CDR3 nucleotides: TGCAGTGCTAGACTCGGGGATACGCAGTATTTT. This translates into CSARLGDTQYF. V gene TRBV20-1 combines with J gene TRBJ2-3, with D unresolved. The CDR3 has 11 residues. Looked up from germline, CDR1 is DFQATT and CDR2 is SNEGSKA (reference sequence). The V end lost 2 bases, the J end lost 6 bases, and 6 bases lay between the germline ends.

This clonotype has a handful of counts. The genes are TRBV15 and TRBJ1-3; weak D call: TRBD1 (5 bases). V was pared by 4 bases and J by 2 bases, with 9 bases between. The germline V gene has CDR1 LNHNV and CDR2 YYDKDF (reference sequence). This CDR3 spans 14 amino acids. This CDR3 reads CATSTGMTGNTIYF. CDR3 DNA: TGTGCCACCAGCACAGGGATGACTGGAAACACCATATATTTT.

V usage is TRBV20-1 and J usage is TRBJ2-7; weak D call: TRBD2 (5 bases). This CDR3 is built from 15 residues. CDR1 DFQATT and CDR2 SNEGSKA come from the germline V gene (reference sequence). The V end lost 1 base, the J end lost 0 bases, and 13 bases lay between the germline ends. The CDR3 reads CSARVRERVSYEQYF. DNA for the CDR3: TGCAGTGCTAGAGTCCGGGAAAGGGTCTCCTACGAGCAGTACTTC.

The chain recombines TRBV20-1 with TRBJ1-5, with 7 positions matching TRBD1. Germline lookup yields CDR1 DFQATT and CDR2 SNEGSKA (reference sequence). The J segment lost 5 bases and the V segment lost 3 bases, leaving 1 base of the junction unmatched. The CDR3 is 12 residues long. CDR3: CSARTGYQPQHF. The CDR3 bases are TGCAGTGCTAGGACAGGGTATCAGCCCCAGCATTTT.

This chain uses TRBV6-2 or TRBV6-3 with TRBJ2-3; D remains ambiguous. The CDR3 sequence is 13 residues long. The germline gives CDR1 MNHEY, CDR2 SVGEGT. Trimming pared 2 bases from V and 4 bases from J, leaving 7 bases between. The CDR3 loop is CASSYGVADTQYF. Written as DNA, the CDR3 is TGTGCCAGCAGTTACGGTGTCGCAGATACGCAGTATTTT.

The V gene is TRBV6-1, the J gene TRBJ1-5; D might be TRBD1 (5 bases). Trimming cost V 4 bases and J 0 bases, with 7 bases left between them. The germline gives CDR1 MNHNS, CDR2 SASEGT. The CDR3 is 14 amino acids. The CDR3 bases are TGTGCCAGCAGTGGCGGGGGTAGCAATCAGCCCCAGCATTTT. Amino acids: CASSGGGSNQPQHF.

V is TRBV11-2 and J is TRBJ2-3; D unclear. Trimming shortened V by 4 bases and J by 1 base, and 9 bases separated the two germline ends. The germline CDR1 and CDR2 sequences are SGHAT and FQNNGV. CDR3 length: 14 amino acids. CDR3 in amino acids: CASSSPSGTDTQYF. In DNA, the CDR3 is TGTGCCAGCAGCTCCCCCTCCGGCACAGATACGCAGTATTTT.

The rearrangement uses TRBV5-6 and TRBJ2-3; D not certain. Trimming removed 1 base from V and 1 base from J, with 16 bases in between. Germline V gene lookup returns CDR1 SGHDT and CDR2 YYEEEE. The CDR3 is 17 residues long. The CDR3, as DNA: TGTGCCAGCAGCTTGAGGTCGGCGGCTCGCCGCACAGATACGCAGTATTTT. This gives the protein CASSLRSAARRTDTQYF. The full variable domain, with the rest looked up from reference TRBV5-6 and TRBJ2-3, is DAGVTQSPTHLIKTRGQQVTLRCSPKSGHDTVSWYQQALGQGPQFIFQYYEEEERQRGNFPDRFSGHQFPNYSSELNVNALLLGDSALYLCASSLRSAARRTDTQYFGPGTRLTVL.

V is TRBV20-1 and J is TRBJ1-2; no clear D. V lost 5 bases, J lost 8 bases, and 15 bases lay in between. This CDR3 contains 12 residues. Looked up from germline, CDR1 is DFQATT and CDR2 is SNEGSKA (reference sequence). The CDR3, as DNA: TGCAGTGCTGGTGGGTCGTCGGGAGGCTACACCTTC. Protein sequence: CSAGGSSGGYTF.

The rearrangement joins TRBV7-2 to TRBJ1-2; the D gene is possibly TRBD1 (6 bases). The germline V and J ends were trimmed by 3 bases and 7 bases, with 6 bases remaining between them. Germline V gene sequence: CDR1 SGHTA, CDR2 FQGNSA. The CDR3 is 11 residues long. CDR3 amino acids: CASSLGAGYTF. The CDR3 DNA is TGTGCCAGCAGCTTGGGGGCTGGCTACACCTTC. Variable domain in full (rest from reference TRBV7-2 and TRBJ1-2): GAGVSQSPSNKVTEKGKDVELRCDPISGHTALYWYRQSLGQGLEFLIYFQGNSAPDKSGLPSDRFSAERTGGSVSTLTIQRTQQEDSAVYLCASSLGAGYTFGSGTRLTVV.

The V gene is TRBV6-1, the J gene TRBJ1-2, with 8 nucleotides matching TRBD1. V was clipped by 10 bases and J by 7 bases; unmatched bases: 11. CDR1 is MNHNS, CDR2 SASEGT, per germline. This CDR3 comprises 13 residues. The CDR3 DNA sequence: TGTGCCACCTCTTTGACAGGGGTTACTGGCTACACCTTC. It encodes CATSLTGVTGYTF.